Presented here are 17 T cell receptor beta chains from one specimen sequenced in a study of blood T cells in healthy people across ages. A second PCR, run for about 7 to 11 cycles, used a sample-barcoded 5' primer plus a J-beta primer mix. TCRdb itself ran the 5' RACE reads through MiXCR, one entry per CDR3 protein. Of about 640,000 distinct CDR3 sequences in the sample, roughly 50% are singletons; the top ten hold 30% to 45%. Input material: blood. The receptors shown here come from a man in his 60s in good health.

The rearrangement joins TRBV10-1 to TRBJ2-3, with a weak D call TRBD1 (6 bases). Trimming removed 2 bases at V and 4 bases at J, with 16 bases between. The CDR3 is 16 amino acids. CDR1 is WNHNN, CDR2 SYGVQD, per germline (reference sequence). The DNA of the CDR3 is TGCGCCAGCAGTGAGATCAGGGGAATGGTTCCAGATACGCAGTATTTT. It is translated as CASSEIRGMVPDTQYF.

The gene calls are TRBV5-1 and TRBJ2-1; D uncertain. Germline assignment: CDR1 SGHRS and CDR2 YFSETQ. V dropped 5 bases and J dropped 2 bases, with 14 bases sitting between them. The CDR3 contains 15 residues. CDR3 coding DNA: TGCGCCAGCAGTCCCCTTGACTCTACCTACAATGAGCAGTTCTTC. It is translated as CASSPLDSTYNEQFF.

The chain carries TRBV12-3 or TRBV12-4 and TRBJ1-1, with D hard to call. V was clipped by 7 bases and J by 1 base, with 13 bases between them. The CDR3 runs to 14 residues. CDR3 sequence (DNA): TGTGCCAGCACCCCTGGAGGGCGGAACACTGAAGCTTTCTTT. The encoded protein is CASTPGGRNTEAFF.

V is TRBV12-3 or TRBV12-4 and J is TRBJ2-7; 7 nucleotides agree with TRBD1. This CDR3 comprises 14 residues. With 5 bases clipped from V and 3 bases from J, the junction kept 7 bases outside the gene matches. Written as DNA, the CDR3 is TGTGCCAGCAGTCCTGGACAGGATCGCTACGAGCAGTACTTC. It translates to CASSPGQDRYEQYF.

V is TRBV6-5 and J is TRBJ2-3; D may correspond to TRBD1 or TRBD2 (6 bases each). Germline V gives CDR1 MNHEY, CDR2 SVGAGI. The V end was cut by 4 bases, the J end by 2 bases, with 19 bases between. The CDR3 has 17 amino acids. The CDR3 DNA reads as TGTGCCAGCAGTTCCCCCCTGACTAGGGGGGCCACAGATACGCAGTATTTT. Translating it yields CASSSPLTRGATDTQYF.

V usage is TRBV20-1 and J usage is TRBJ1-5; D is unresolved. The CDR3 length is 13 residues. V was cut by 4 bases and J by 0 bases, with 7 bases left in between. CDR1 DFQATT and CDR2 SNEGSKA come from the germline V gene (reference sequence). The CDR3 loop reads CSATGYSNQPQHF. The CDR3 DNA sequence: TGCAGTGCTACGGGATATAGCAATCAGCCCCAGCATTTT.

V is TRBV20-1 and J is TRBJ1-2; D is unclear. Trimming pared 1 base from V and 4 bases from J, leaving 10 bases between. The CDR3 extends over 13 amino acids. The germline V gene has CDR1 DFQATT and CDR2 SNEGSKA (reference sequence). The CDR3 reads CSARGMRLYGYTF. The CDR3 region has the DNA TGCAGTGCTAGAGGTATGCGGCTCTATGGCTACACCTTC.

CDR3 coding DNA: TGTGCCAGCAGGACTAGCGGGGGCCAACAAGAGACCCAGTACTTC. It is translated as CASRTSGGQQETQYF. The chain couples TRBV11-2 to TRBJ2-5; TRBD2 aligns across 12 bases. In germline, CDR1 is SGHAT, CDR2 FQNNGV. The length of the CDR3 is 15 residues. V lost 6 bases, J lost 2 bases, and 4 bases stayed unmatched.

This clonotype was found a few times. The J gene is TRBJ2-7, the V gene TRBV6-5; D is unclear. The CDR3 covers 13 residues. V was trimmed by 6 bases and J by 3 bases, leaving 12 bases between them. In germline, CDR1 is MNHEY, CDR2 SVGAGI. The chain's CDR3 is CASSRSVNYEQYF. In DNA form, the CDR3 reads TGTGCCAGCAGCCGGTCCGTGAACTACGAGCAGTACTTC.

This clonotype was seen more than once but under ten times. J is TRBJ2-1 and V is TRBV4-2; D may be TRBD1 (5 bases). The germline CDR1 and CDR2 sequences are LGHNA and YNFKEQ. V dropped 2 bases and J dropped 10 bases, with 9 bases sitting between them. The CDR3 is made up of 12 amino acids. CDR3 residues: CASSQNPGEQFF. CDR3 DNA: TGTGCCAGCAGCCAAAACCCAGGGGAGCAGTTCTTC.

The chain carries TRBV4-2 and TRBJ2-3; TRBD2 matches 11 bases. Trimming at V came to 2 bases and at J to 2 bases, leaving 3 bases not matched to a gene. Germline-derived CDR1 and CDR2 are LGHNA and YNFKEQ. The CDR3 loop spans 16 amino acids. Here the CDR3 DNA reads TGTGCCAGCAGCCAAACGACTAGCGGGGACACAGATACGCAGTATTTT. Protein: CASSQTTSGDTDTQYF.

V usage is TRBV28 and J usage is TRBJ2-7; 9 bases align to TRBD1. The last part of the DNA fits TRBJ2-5 better; the J call may be wrong. CDR3 length: 14 amino acids. Germline CDR1 and CDR2: MDHEN and SYDVKM. CDR3 sequence: CASSPGQGHETQYF. The CDR3 DNA is TGTGCCAGCAGTCCCGGACAGGGGCATGAGACCCAGTACTTC.

J is TRBJ2-3 and V is TRBV6-2 or TRBV6-3; the D gene is possibly TRBD2 (6 bases). V was trimmed by 7 bases and J by 8 bases, leaving 16 bases between them. The germline gives CDR1 MNHEY, CDR2 SVGEGT. CDR3 length equals 13 residues. CDR3 in DNA: TGTGCCAGCACCGACCGACGACTAGGTACGCAGTATTTT. Protein product: CASTDRRLGTQYF.

J is TRBJ2-1 and V is TRBV20-1; 11 bases map to TRBD2. There are 14 residues in the CDR3. V trimming: 5 bases; J trimming: 10 bases; junction bases outside the gene matches: 10. Germline CDR1 and CDR2: DFQATT and SNEGSKA (reference sequence). The CDR3 loop is CSAYNPTSGVEQFF. CDR3 in DNA: TGCAGTGCTTACAACCCGACTAGCGGGGTCGAGCAGTTCTTC.

This clonotype was seen more than once but under ten times. This chain connects TRBV20-1 to TRBJ2-1; D might be TRBD2 (7 bases). Trimming took 6 bases from V and 0 from J, leaving 18 bases between them. The CDR3 has 16 residues. CDR1 is DFQATT, CDR2 SNEGSKA, per germline (reference sequence). Here the CDR3 DNA reads TGCAGTGCCCCCTCTGCGGGGGCCCACTCCTACAATGAGCAGTTCTTC. Translation: CSAPSAGAHSYNEQFF.

This clonotype was observed a handful of times. The chain combines TRBV29-1 with TRBJ2-7, with a tentative D call TRBD2 (5 bases). V lost 5 bases to trimming and J lost 1 base, with 21 bases between them. Germline V lookup: CDR1 SQVTM, CDR2 ANQGSEA. The CDR3 totals 16 residues. CDR3 amino acids: CSVFVGSRAGSYEQYF. CDR3 DNA sequence: TGCAGCGTTTTTGTGGGGAGTCGGGCAGGTTCCTACGAGCAGTACTTC.

The V and J genes are TRBV11-2 and TRBJ2-7; TRBD1 agrees at 11 bases. With 5 bases clipped from V and 7 bases from J, the junction kept 10 bases outside the gene matches. CDR1 is SGHAT, CDR2 FQNNGV, per germline. The CDR3 has 15 amino acids. The CDR3 region is CASSLMGGQGDEQYF. The DNA for the CDR3 is TGTGCCAGCAGCCTAATGGGGGGACAGGGGGATGAGCAGTACTTC.